The 26 T cell receptor beta chains in this list originate from one sample, sequenced in a study of Graves' ophthalmopathy and Graves' hyperthyroidism. Transcripts of RNA were the source for amplifying TCR beta CDR3 regions. HTBI-primed RT-PCR formed the first round, and a multiplex PCR formed the second. TCRdb processed the multiplex PCR reads anew with MiXCR; each CDR3 protein has one entry. The sample includes around 340,000 distinct CDR3 sequences, under 20% of them seen just once. The sequenced sample consisted of peripheral blood. Source of these receptors: an adult man with Graves' ophthalmopathy.

At least ten counts were recorded for this clonotype. The chain employs TRBV9 and TRBJ2-2; D tentatively reads TRBD1 or TRBD2 (5 bases each). Germline CDR1 reads SGDLS; CDR2 reads YYNGEE. The V end was cut by 7 bases, the J end by 4 bases, with 8 bases between. The CDR3 spans 12 residues. DNA of the CDR3: TGTGCCAGCGGGACCCCCACCGGGGAGCTGTTTTTT. Its translation is CASGTPTGELFF.

In this sample, this clonotype turned up a few times. The chain combines TRBV5-1 with TRBJ2-6, with D possibly TRBD1 on 5 matching bases. Germline values: CDR1 SGHRS, CDR2 YFSETQ. CDR3 length: 15 amino acids. Trimming took 3 bases from V and 12 from J, leaving 19 bases between them. The CDR3 DNA follows: TGCGCCAGCAGCTCTGGGCCAGGGTCTCCTTTCGTCCTGACTTTC. Residues: CASSSGPGSPFVLTF.

This clonotype came up many times. This rearrangement joins TRBV9 to TRBJ1-5, with D perhaps matching TRBD1 (5 bases). The CDR3 is made up of 14 amino acids. The germline CDR1 and CDR2 sequences are SGDLS and YYNGEE. V gave up 4 bases and J gave up 6 bases, with 14 bases separating them. The CDR3 sequence is CASSSGGVGQPQHF. In DNA form, the CDR3 reads TGTGCCAGCAGCTCGGGGGGGGTCGGTCAGCCCCAGCATTTT. The full variable domain, in which reference TRBV9 and TRBJ1-5 provide the parts outside the CDR3, is DSGVTQTPKHLITATGQRVTLRCSPRSGDLSVYWYQQSLDQGLQFLIQYYNGEERAKGNILERFSAQQFPDLHSELNLSSLELGDSALYFCASSSGGVGQPQHFGDGTRLSIL.

In its sample, this clonotype was seen a few times. The chain combines TRBV6-2 or TRBV6-3 with TRBJ2-7; 8 bases fit TRBD2. The CDR3 is made up of 14 amino acids. CDR1 is MNHEY and CDR2 is SVGEGT in the germline V gene. V trimming: 5 bases; J trimming: 2 bases; junction bases outside the gene matches: 5. This CDR3 reads CASSLRGGPYEQYF. CDR3 bases: TGTGCCAGCAGTCTCCGGGGGGGCCCCTACGAGCAGTACTTC.

Only a few counts were recorded for this clonotype. V and J are TRBV9 and TRBJ2-2; the D gene is possibly TRBD2 (6 bases). The germline V gene encodes CDR1 SGDLS and CDR2 YYNGEE. With 0 bases removed from V and 4 bases from J, the gap between germline ends came to 10 bases. This CDR3 spans 15 amino acids. CDR3 bases: TGTGCCAGCAGCGTAGAAGTGGGACTCACCGGGGAGCTGTTTTTT. Its protein product is CASSVEVGLTGELFF.

This clonotype was counted at least ten times. This chain uses TRBV20-1 with TRBJ1-1; no firm D call. CDR3 size: 16 residues. The V end was cut by 0 bases, the J end by 0 bases, with 14 bases between. Germline assignment: CDR1 DFQATT and CDR2 SNEGSKA (reference sequence). This CDR3 reads CSARDPTGPLNTEAFF. The CDR3 region has the DNA TGCAGTGCTAGAGATCCTACCGGACCCTTGAACACTGAAGCTTTCTTT.

The table lists this clonotype with many counts. The rearrangement joins TRBV20-1 to TRBJ2-7; 7 bases fit TRBD2. Per the germline V gene, CDR1 is DFQATT and CDR2 is SNEGSKA (reference sequence). V lost 3 bases and J lost 2; bases outside the gene matches: 4. The CDR3 consists of 13 residues. In nucleotides, the CDR3 is TGCAGTGCTAGTTTGGGGAGGGCCTACGAGCAGTACTTC. It encodes CSASLGRAYEQYF.

The gene calls are TRBV2 and TRBJ1-5; D unclear. With 5 bases removed from V and 1 base from J, the gap between germline ends came to 12 bases. Per germline, CDR1 SNHLY and CDR2 FYNNEI. This CDR3 comprises 15 residues. CDR3 protein: CASSIEGGSNQPQHF. CDR3 nucleotides: TGTGCCAGCAGTATTGAGGGTGGGAGCAATCAGCCCCAGCATTTT.

This clonotype showed up many times. The rearrangement uses TRBV7-8 and TRBJ1-5; D gene unclear. Germline V lookup: CDR1 SGHVS, CDR2 FQNEAQ. Trimming removed 5 bases at V and 1 base at J, with 12 bases between. The CDR3 contains 15 residues. CDR3 sequence reads: CASSAMAGSNQPQHF. CDR3 DNA: TGTGCCAGCAGCGCGATGGCCGGGAGCAATCAGCCCCAGCATTTT.

This clonotype was recorded at least ten times. Just one base apart from a much larger clone, this may be a read error. V and J are TRBV6-2 or TRBV6-3 and TRBJ1-1; D is unclear. Germline V gene lookup returns CDR1 MNHEY and CDR2 SVGEGT. Trimming removed 1 base from V and 0 bases from J, with 18 bases in between. The CDR3 extends over 18 amino acids. The CDR3 protein is CASSYLPRPPYLNTEAFF. CDR3 in DNA: TGTGCCAGCAGTTACTTACCCCGGCCTCCCTATTTGAACACTGAAGCTTTCTTT.

This clonotype was seen only a few times. The V and J genes are TRBV4-1 and TRBJ2-7; tentative D call: TRBD1 (5 bases). Germline V gene lookup returns CDR1 MGHRA and CDR2 YSYEKL. V dropped 5 bases and J dropped 3 bases, with 17 bases sitting between them. There are 15 residues in the CDR3. CDR3 in DNA: TGCGCCAGCAGCAGAGGTTGGACATCAGACTACGAGCAGTACTTC. Encoded protein: CASSRGWTSDYEQYF.

This clonotype was recorded at least ten times. The chain uses TRBV2 and TRBJ2-4; TRBD1 agrees at 8 bases. This CDR3 region has 14 residues. Germline CDR1 and CDR2: SNHLY and FYNNEI. With V trimmed by 4 bases and J by 7 bases, 6 bases remained unmatched. DNA for the CDR3: TGTGCCAGCAGTGTTTCAGGGGGCGTTAACATTCAGTACTTC. Residues: CASSVSGGVNIQYF.

For this clonotype: A much larger clone differs from this one at a single base, so this may be a read error. The rearrangement joins TRBV30 to TRBJ1-1; D is perhaps TRBD1 (5 bases). The V gene lost 1 base and the J gene lost 1 base, with 7 bases spanning the gap. CDR1 is GTSNPN and CDR2 is SVGIG in the germline V gene (reference sequence). CDR3 size: 13 residues. CDR3 DNA sequence: TGTGCCTGGAGTGAACAGGCGAACACTGAAGCTTTCTTT. It is translated as CAWSEQANTEAFF.

This clonotype came up many times. This rearrangement joins TRBV6-5 to TRBJ1-1; 8 positions match TRBD1. V lost 6 bases, J lost 4 bases, and 10 bases stayed unmatched. This CDR3 comprises 15 residues. Germline CDR1 reads MNHEY; CDR2 reads SVGAGI. CDR3 loop: CASRATGGYSTEAFF. CDR3 sequence (DNA): TGTGCCAGCAGGGCCACAGGGGGGTATAGCACTGAAGCTTTCTTT.

This clonotype was counted ten times or more. The chain couples TRBV6-1 to TRBJ2-7, with D possibly being TRBD2 (6 bases). CDR1 is MNHNS, CDR2 SASEGT, per germline. V was cut by 7 bases and J by 9 bases, with 10 bases left in between. This CDR3 contains 10 residues. CDR3 protein: CASKGAGQYF. As DNA, the CDR3 is TGTGCCAGCAAGGGAGCGGGGCAGTACTTC.

The table lists this clonotype with a count of one. This rearrangement joins TRBV6-2 or TRBV6-3 to TRBJ1-1; D ambiguous. With 8 bases removed from V and 1 base from J, the gap between germline ends came to 11 bases. The germline V gene has CDR1 MNHEY and CDR2 SVGEGT. There are 13 residues in the CDR3. The CDR3 reads CASGLRPNTEAFF. The CDR3 nucleotides are TGTGCCAGCGGATTAAGACCGAACACTGAAGCTTTCTTT.

This clonotype has at least ten counts. V is TRBV29-1 and J is TRBJ2-7; 10 bases map to TRBD2. Germline assignment: CDR1 SQVTM and CDR2 ANQGSEA. With 0 bases clipped from V and 2 bases from J, the junction kept 13 bases outside the gene matches. There are 18 residues in the CDR3. CDR3 sequence: CSVEDSGGLAAPPYEQYF. The CDR3 DNA is TGCAGCGTTGAAGATTCGGGCGGACTAGCGGCCCCTCCCTACGAGCAGTACTTC.

CDR3 loop: CASTRQERAQETQYF. The CDR3 coding sequence is TGTGCCAGCACCCGACAGGAGAGGGCCCAAGAGACCCAGTACTTC. The chain joins TRBV6-2 or TRBV6-3 to TRBJ2-5, with a possible D match to TRBD1 (6 bases). The V end lost 7 bases, the J end lost 1 base, and 16 bases lay between the germline ends. The CDR3 covers 15 residues. Germline values: CDR1 MNHEY, CDR2 SVGEGT.

In the case of this clonotype: Since the CDR3 does not end with the conserved phenylalanine or tryptophan, this likely comes from a read error. The chain carries TRBV11-1 and TRBJ2-4, with D possibly called TRBD1 or TRBD2 (6 bases each). Germline V CDR1 and CDR2: SGHAT, FQDESV (reference sequence). V was trimmed by 5 bases and J by 0 bases, leaving 29 bases between them. The CDR3 is made up of 21 amino acids. The CDR3 loop is CASSPSRRQEGAGLAKNIQYL. In nucleotides, the CDR3 is TGTGCCAGCAGCCCATCCCGGAGACAGGAGGGCGCGGGACTAGCCAAAAACATTCAGTACCTC.

This clonotype was recorded many times. The chain links TRBV2 to TRBJ2-5; 7 positions match TRBD2. This CDR3 is 15 amino acids long. The ends lost 6 bases at V and 2 bases at J; junction bases unmatched: 9. CDR1 is SNHLY and CDR2 is FYNNEI in the germline V gene. The CDR3 DNA reads as TGTGCCAGCAGCCCGAATCCCGGGGGGCAAGAGACCCAGTACTTC. Translation gives CASSPNPGGQETQYF.

This clonotype was seen more than once but under ten times. The J gene is TRBJ2-7, the V gene TRBV3-1; D uncertain. In germline, CDR1 is LGHDT, CDR2 YNNKEL (reference sequence). The V end lost 0 bases, the J end lost 6 bases, and 3 bases lay between the germline ends. This CDR3 region has 11 residues. The CDR3 DNA reads as TGTGCCAGCAGCCAAGATCGCGAGCAGTACTTC. This translates into CASSQDREQYF.

This clonotype showed up just a few times. This chain joins TRBV6-1 and TRBJ2-7, with 10 bases fitting TRBD1. Germline V CDR1 and CDR2: MNHNS, SASEGT. The V segment lost 8 bases and the J segment 4 bases; nucleotides outside the gene matches: 11. This CDR3 has 15 residues. CDR3 loop: CASGDPGTGDYEQYF. Here the CDR3 DNA reads TGTGCCAGCGGGGATCCCGGGACAGGGGATTACGAGCAGTACTTC.

At least ten counts were recorded for this clonotype. The chain carries TRBV12-5 and TRBJ2-7, with D tentatively TRBD2 (7 bases). CDR3 length: 14 amino acids. V was clipped by 6 bases and J by 0 bases, with 12 bases between them. Germline CDR1 is LGHNT and CDR2 is FRNRAP. CDR3 sequence: CASGPGGNSYEQYF. The CDR3 DNA reads as TGTGCTAGTGGGCCGGGGGGCAACTCCTACGAGCAGTACTTC. The full variable domain, its missing parts supplied by reference TRBV12-5 and TRBJ2-7, is DARVTQTPRHKVTEMGQEVTMRCQPILGHNTVFWYRQTMMQGLELLAYFRNRAPLDDSGMPKDRFSAEMPDATLATLKIQPSEPRDSAVYFCASGPGGNSYEQYFGPGTRLTVT.

The chain carries TRBV28 and TRBJ1-5; perhaps TRBD1 as D (5 bases). Germline V CDR1 and CDR2: MDHEN, SYDVKM. The CDR3 spans 13 residues. Trimming removed 4 bases from V and 5 bases from J, with 9 bases in between. This CDR3 is CASSYGTHQPQHF. The CDR3 DNA reads TGTGCCAGCAGTTACGGGACCCATCAGCCCCAGCATTTT.

This clonotype was recorded at least ten times. The chain carries TRBV28 and TRBJ2-5; TRBD2 matches 13 bases. There are 17 residues in the CDR3. J was trimmed by 5 bases and V by 6 bases; bases with no gene match: 12. The germline CDR1 and CDR2 sequences are MDHEN and SYDVKM. The CDR3 DNA follows: TGTGCCAGCAGCACATGGACTAGCGGGGGATCGGGGGAGACCCAGTACTTC. It translates to CASSTWTSGGSGETQYF.

The V gene is TRBV19, the J gene TRBJ2-5; a weak D match, TRBD2 (6 bases). Per the germline V gene, CDR1 is LNHDA and CDR2 is SQIVND (reference sequence). CDR3 length equals 10 residues. V was shortened by 6 bases and J by 9 bases, with 8 bases between the two germline ends. Written as DNA, the CDR3 is TGTGCCAGTAGCCGGGGGTCCCAGTACTTC. Protein: CASSRGSQYF.